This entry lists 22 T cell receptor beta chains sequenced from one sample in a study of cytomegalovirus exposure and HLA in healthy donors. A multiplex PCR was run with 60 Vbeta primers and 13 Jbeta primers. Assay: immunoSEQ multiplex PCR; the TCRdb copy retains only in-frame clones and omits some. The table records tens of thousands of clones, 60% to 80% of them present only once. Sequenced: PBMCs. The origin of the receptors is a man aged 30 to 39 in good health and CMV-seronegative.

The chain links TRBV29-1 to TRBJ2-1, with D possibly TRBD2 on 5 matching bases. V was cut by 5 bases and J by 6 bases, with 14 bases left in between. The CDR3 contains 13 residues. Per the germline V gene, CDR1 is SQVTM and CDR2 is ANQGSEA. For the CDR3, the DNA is TGCAGCGTTTGCGAAACTAGACTCAATGAGCAGTTCTTC. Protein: CSVCETRLNEQFF.

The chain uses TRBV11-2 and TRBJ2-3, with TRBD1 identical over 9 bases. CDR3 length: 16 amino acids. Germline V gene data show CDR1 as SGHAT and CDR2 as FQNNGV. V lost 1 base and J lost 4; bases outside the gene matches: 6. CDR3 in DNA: TGTGCCAGCAGCTTAGGTACAGGGGGCGCGGCAGATACGCAGTATTTT. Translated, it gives CASSLGTGGAADTQYF.

The CDR3 loop is CASSQSADWLNEQFF. For the CDR3, the DNA is TGCGCCAGCAGCCAATCGGCGGACTGGCTTAATGAGCAGTTCTTC. The V and J genes are TRBV4-1 and TRBJ2-1, with TRBD2 as a possible D gene (5 bases). Germline loops: CDR1 MGHRA, CDR2 YSYEKL. V was clipped by 2 bases and J by 7 bases, with 15 bases between them. This CDR3 region has 15 residues.

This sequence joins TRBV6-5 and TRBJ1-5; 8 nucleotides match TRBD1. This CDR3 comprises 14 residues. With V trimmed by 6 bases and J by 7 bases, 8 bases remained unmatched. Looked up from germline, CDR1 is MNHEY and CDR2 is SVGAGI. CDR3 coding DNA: TGTGCCAGCAGGAACGGACAGGGAAGCCAGCCCCAGCATTTT. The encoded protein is CASRNGQGSQPQHF.

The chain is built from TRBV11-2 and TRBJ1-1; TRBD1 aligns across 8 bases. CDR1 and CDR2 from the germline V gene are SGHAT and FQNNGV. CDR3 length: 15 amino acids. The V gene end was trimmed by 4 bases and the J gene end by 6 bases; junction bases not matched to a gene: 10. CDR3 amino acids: CASSYTVGQGSEAFF. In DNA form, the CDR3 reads TGTGCCAGCAGCTACACCGTAGGACAGGGATCTGAAGCTTTCTTT.

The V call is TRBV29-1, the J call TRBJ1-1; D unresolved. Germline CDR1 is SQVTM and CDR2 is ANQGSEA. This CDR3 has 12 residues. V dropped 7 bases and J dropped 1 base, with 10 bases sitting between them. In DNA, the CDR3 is TGCAGCGCCGAGTCTTGGAACACTGAAGCTTTCTTT. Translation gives CSAESWNTEAFF. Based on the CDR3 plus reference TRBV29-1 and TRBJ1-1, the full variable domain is SAVISQKPSRDICQRGTSLTIQCQVDSQVTMMFWYRQQPGQSLTLIATANQGSEATYESGFVIDKFPISRPNLTFSTLTVSNMSPEDSSIYLCSAESWNTEAFFGQGTRLTVV.

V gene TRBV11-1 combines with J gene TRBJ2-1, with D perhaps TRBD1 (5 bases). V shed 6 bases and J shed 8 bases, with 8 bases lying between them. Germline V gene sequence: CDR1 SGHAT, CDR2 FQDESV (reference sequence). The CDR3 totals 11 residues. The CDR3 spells CASSAGHEQFF. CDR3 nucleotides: TGTGCCAGCAGTGCAGGGCATGAGCAGTTCTTC. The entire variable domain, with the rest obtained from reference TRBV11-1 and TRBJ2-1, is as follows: EAEVAQSPRYKITEKSQAVAFWCDPISGHATLYWYRQILGQGPELLVQFQDESVVDDSQLPKDRFSAERLKGVDSTLKIQPAELGDSAMYLCASSAGHEQFFGPGTRLTVL.

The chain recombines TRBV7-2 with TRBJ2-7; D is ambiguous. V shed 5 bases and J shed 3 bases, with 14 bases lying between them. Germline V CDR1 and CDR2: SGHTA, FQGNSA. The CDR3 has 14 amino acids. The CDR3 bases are TGTGCCAGCAGCCAACGGGTGGGTATCTACGAGCAGTACTTC. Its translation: CASSQRVGIYEQYF.

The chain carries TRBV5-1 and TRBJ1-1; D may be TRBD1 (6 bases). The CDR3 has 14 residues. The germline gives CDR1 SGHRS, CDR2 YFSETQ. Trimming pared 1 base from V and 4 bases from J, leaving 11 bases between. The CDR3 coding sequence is TGCGCCAGCAGCTTGCCAGGGGCGTTCACTGAAGCTTTCTTT. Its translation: CASSLPGAFTEAFF.

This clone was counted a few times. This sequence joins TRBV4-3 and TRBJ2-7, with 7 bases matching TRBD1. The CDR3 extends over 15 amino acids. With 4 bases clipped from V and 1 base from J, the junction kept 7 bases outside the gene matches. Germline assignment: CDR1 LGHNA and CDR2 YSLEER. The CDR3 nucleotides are TGCGCCAGCAGCCTCGCTACAGGGGAGTCCTACGAGCAGTACTTC. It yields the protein CASSLATGESYEQYF.

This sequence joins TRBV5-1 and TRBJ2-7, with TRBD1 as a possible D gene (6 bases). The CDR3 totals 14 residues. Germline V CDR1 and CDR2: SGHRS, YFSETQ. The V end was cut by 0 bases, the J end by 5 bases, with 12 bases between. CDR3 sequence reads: CASSLGQDWDEQYF. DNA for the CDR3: TGCGCCAGCAGCTTGGGACAGGACTGGGACGAGCAGTACTTC.

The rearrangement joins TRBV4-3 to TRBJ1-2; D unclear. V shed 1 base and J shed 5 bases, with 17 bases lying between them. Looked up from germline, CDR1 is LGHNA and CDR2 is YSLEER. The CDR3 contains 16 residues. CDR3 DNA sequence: TGCGCCAGCAGCCAAGGTCTTCAGCAGGCCCAATATGGCTACACCTTC. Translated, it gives CASSQGLQQAQYGYTF.

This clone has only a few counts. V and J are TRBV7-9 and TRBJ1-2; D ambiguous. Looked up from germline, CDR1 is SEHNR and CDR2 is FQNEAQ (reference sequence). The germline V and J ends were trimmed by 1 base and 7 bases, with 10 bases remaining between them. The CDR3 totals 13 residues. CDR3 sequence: CASSLERVGGYTF. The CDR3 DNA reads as TGTGCCAGCAGCTTAGAACGGGTGGGTGGCTACACCTTC.

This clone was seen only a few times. The CDR3 nucleotides are TGTGCCAGCAGTCCAGGAGGAGGGTGGCAGCCCCAGCATTTT. The encoded protein is CASSPGGGWQPQHF. The rearrangement links TRBV6-5 to TRBJ1-5; D uncertain. The CDR3 extends over 14 amino acids. Germline-derived CDR1 and CDR2 are MNHEY and SVGAGI. Trimming removed 5 bases at V and 7 bases at J, with 15 bases between.

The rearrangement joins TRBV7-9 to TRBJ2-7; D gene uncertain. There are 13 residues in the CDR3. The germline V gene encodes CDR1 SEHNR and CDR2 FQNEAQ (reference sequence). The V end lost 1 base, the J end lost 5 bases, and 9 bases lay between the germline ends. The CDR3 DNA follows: TGTGCCAGCAGCTTAGTGGGCAAGAACGAGCAGTACTTC. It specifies CASSLVGKNEQYF.

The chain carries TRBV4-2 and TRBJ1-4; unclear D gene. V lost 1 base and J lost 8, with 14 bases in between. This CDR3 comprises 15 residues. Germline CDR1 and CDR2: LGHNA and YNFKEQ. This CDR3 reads CASSQALRDGEKLFF. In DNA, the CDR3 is TGTGCCAGCAGCCAAGCGCTCCGAGACGGGGAAAAACTGTTTTTT.

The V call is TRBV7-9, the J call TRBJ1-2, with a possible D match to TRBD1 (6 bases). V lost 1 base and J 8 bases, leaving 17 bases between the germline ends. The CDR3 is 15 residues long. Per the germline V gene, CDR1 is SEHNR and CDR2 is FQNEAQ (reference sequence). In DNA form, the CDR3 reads TGTGCCAGCAGCTTAGGGGACCCTACAGGGACCGGCTACACCTTC. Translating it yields CASSLGDPTGTGYTF.

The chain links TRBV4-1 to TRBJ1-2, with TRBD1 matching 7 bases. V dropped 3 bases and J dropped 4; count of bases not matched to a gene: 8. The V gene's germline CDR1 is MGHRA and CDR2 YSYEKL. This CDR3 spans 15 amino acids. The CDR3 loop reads CASSQPVRGLYGYTF. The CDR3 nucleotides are TGCGCCAGCAGCCAGCCAGTGAGGGGGCTCTATGGCTACACCTTC.

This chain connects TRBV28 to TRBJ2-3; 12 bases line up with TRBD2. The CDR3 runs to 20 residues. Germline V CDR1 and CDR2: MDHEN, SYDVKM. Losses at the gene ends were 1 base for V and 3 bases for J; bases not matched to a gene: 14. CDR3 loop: CASSLSGLAGSPGETDTQYF. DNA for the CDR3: TGTGCCAGCAGTTTATCCGGACTAGCGGGATCCCCGGGGGAGACAGATACGCAGTATTTT.

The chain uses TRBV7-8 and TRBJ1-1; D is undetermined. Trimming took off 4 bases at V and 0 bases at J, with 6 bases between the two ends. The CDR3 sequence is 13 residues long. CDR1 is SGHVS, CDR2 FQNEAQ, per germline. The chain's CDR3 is CASSSHMNTEAFF. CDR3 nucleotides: TGTGCCAGCAGCTCCCACATGAACACTGAAGCTTTCTTT. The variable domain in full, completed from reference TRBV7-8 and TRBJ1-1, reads GAGVSQSPRYKVAKRGQDVALRCDPISGHVSLFWYQQALGQGPEFLTYFQNEAQLDKSGLPSDRFFAERPEGSVSTLKIQRTQQEDSAVYLCASSSHMNTEAFFGQGTRLTVV.

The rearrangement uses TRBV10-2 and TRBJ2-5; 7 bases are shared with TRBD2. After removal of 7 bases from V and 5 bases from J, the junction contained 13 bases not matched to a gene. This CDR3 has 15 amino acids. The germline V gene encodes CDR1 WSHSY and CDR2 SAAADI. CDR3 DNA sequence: TGCGCCAGCACCAAGCAGGTAGCGGGCGTCGAGACCCAGTACTTC. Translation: CASTKQVAGVETQYF.

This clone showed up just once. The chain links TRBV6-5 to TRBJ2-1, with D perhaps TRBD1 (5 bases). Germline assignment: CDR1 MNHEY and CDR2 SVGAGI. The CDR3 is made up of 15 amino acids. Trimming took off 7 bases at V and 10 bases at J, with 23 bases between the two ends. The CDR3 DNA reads TGTGCCAGCACTCACGGACAAGGGGCTGCCAGCGAGCAGTTCTTC. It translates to CASTHGQGAASEQFF.